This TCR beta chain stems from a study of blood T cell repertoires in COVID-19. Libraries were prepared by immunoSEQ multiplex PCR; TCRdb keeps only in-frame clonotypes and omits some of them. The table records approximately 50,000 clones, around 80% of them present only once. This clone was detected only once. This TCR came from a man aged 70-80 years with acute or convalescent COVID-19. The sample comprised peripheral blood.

The CDR3 loop reads CASSQVSSRLEEGTEAFF. The CDR3 nucleotides read TGCGCCAGCAGCCAAGTAAGTTCACGATTGGAGGAAGGCACTGAAGCTTTCTTT. The V and J genes are TRBV4-1 and TRBJ1-1, with D unresolved. CDR1 is MGHRA and CDR2 is YSYEKL in the germline V gene. This CDR3 contains 18 residues. V gave up 1 base and J gave up 4 bases, with 22 bases separating them.